What follows is one TCR beta chain and its context. A much larger clonotype is one base distant, so this may be a read error. TCRdb redid the calling of the PCR reads with MiXCR, one entry per CDR3 protein. The data show approximately 54,000 distinct CDR3 sequences, with roughly a quarter seen just once and about 1.9% held by the top ten. This record comes from a study of molecular identifiers for immune sequencing clone quantification. Looked up from germline, CDR1 is LGHNT and CDR2 is FRNRAP. This CDR3 spans 13 amino acids. The V gene is TRBV12-5, the J gene TRBJ2-7, with 7 bases fitting TRBD1. Sequenced material: naive CD8+ T cells from blood, with Jurkat cell RNA spiked in. Regarding subset: FACS-sorted CD8+CD4-CCR7+CD45RA+ naive T cells. The receptor comes from a human donor in good health. Some libraries in this study had Jurkat cell RNA spiked in. CDR3 sequence: CASGWDSSYGQYF. In nucleotides, the CDR3 is TGTGCTAGTGGTTGGGACAGCTCCTACGGGCAGTACTTC. Variable domain in full (rest from reference TRBV12-5 and TRBJ2-7): DARVTQTPRHKVTEMGQEVTMRCQPILGHNTVFWYRQTMMQGLELLAYFRNRAPLDDSGMPKDRFSAEMPDATLATLKIQPSEPRDSAVYFCASGWDSSYGQYFGPGTRLTVT.